The present T cell receptor (beta chain) was sequenced within a study of Ad26.COV2.S vaccination and SARS-CoV-2 variants. Specified treatment: around 19 received Ad26.COV2.S at low or high dose, single or two shots; about 5 received placebo; per-sample allocation not given. Collection of the samples took place on day 63 after the first injection of vaccine or placebo. At a Boston site, the person donating was an adult of 18-55 years. Only in-frame clones appear in the TCRdb table, and some are missing; sequencing was by immunoSEQ multiplex PCR. The sample lists some 640,000 clones, around 89% seen once, with approximately 1.5% in the top ten. The CDR3 sequence is 14 residues long. The germline V gene has CDR1 SGHDT and CDR2 YYEEEE. Trimming took off 1 base at V and 5 bases at J, with 12 bases between the two ends.

This rearrangement joins TRBV5-6 to TRBJ2-5, with TRBD2 as a possible D gene (5 bases). The sequenced sample was peripheral blood, obtained in a trial of Ad26.COV2.S vaccine versus placebo. This receptor was identified in a person between 18 and 65 years old who received the Ad26.COV2.S COVID-19 vaccine or a placebo. Here the CDR3 DNA reads TGTGCCAGCAGCTTGAGTTTAGCGAGTGAGACCCAGTACTTC. This translates into CASSLSLASETQYF. The full variable domain, completed using reference TRBV5-6 and TRBJ2-5, is DAGVTQSPTHLIKTRGQQVTLRCSPKSGHDTVSWYQQALGQGPQFIFQYYEEEERQRGNFPDRFSGHQFPNYSSELNVNALLLGDSALYLCASSLSLASETQYFGPGTRLLVL.